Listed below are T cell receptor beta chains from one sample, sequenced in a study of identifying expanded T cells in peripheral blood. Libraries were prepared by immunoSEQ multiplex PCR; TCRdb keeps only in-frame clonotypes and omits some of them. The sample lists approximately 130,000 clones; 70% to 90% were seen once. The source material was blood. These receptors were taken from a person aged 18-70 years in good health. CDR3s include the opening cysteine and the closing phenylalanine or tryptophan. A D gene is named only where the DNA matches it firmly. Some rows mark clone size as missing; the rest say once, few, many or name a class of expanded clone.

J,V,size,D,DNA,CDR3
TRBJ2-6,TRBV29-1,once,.,TGCAGCGTTGAAGGGGGGCCTGGAGGGGCCAACGTCCTGACTTTC,CSVEGGPGGANVLTF
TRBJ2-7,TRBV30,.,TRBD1,TGTGCCCCCCGGGACAGCTCCTACGAGCAGTACTTC,CAPRDSSYEQYF
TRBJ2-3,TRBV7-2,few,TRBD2,TGTGCCAGCAGCGCAGGGTACGGGGGGGATACGCAGTATTTT,CASSAGYGGDTQYF
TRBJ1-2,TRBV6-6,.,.,TGTGCCAGCAGTTTGGGGGGGACCTATGGCTACACCTTC,CASSLGGTYGYTF
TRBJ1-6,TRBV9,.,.,TGTGCCAGCAGCGTATCCGATACAAGGTCACCCCTCCACTTT,CASSVSDTRSPLHF
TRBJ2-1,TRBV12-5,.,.,TGTGCTAGTGGTTTGTTAACAGGGCACGAGCAGTTCTTC,CASGLLTGHEQFF
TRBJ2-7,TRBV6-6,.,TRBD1,TGTGCCAGCACCACAGGGGCCGCCTACGAGCAGTACTTC,CASTTGAAYEQYF
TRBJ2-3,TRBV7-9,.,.,TGTGCCAGCAGCCCGGAGGGGATTGATACGCAGTATTTT,CASSPEGIDTQYF
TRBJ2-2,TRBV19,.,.,TGTGCCAGTACCTACCGGGGGCCCGGGGAGCTGTTTTTT,CASTYRGPGELFF
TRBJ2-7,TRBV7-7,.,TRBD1,TGTGCCAGCAGCCCCGACAGGGGACACGAGCAGTACTTC,CASSPDRGHEQYF